Each of the 6 T cell receptor beta chains below was sequenced from the same sample in a study of shared clonotypes between healthy human individuals. The repertoire was sequenced with immunoSEQ multiplex PCR; TCRdb's copy has only in-frame clones and lacks some. The sample consists of 550,000 to 600,000 clones, around three quarters of them appearing once. Sequences were obtained from PBMCs. Receptor source: a woman aged 35 to 49 in good health. Some clones in this sample may be carry-over from other donors' samples.

The chain recombines TRBV11-2 with TRBJ2-7; D unresolved. With 5 bases removed from V and 3 bases from J, the gap between germline ends came to 14 bases. Germline V gene lookup returns CDR1 SGHAT and CDR2 FQNNGV. This CDR3 is 14 amino acids long. The CDR3 bases are TGTGCCAGCAGCGTTGGTGGTCCCCTCTACGAGCAGTACTTC. As protein: CASSVGGPLYEQYF. Full variable domain (rest looked up from reference TRBV11-2 and TRBJ2-7): EAGVAQSPRYKIIEKRQSVAFWCNPISGHATLYWYQQILGQGPKLLIQFQNNGVVDDSQLPKDRFSAERLKGVDSTLKIQPAKLEDSAVYLCASSVGGPLYEQYFGPGTRLTVT.

The chain joins TRBV9 to TRBJ2-3, with 14 bases that match TRBD2. This CDR3 is 17 amino acids long. J lost 4 bases, V lost 0 bases, and 4 bases had no gene match. Germline V gene lookup returns CDR1 SGDLS and CDR2 YYNGEE. CDR3 DNA sequence: TGTGCCAGCAGCGTAGCGACTAGCGGGAGGGTGGCAGATACGCAGTATTTT. Translating gives CASSVATSGRVADTQYF.

V is TRBV5-6 and J is TRBJ2-2, with TRBD2 identical over 7 bases. The ends lost 3 bases at V and 4 bases at J; junction bases unmatched: 3. The germline CDR1 and CDR2 sequences are SGHDT and YYEEEE. The CDR3 covers 14 residues. CDR3: CASSYLAGTGELFF. DNA of the CDR3: TGTGCCAGCAGCTACTTAGCGGGCACCGGGGAGCTGTTTTTT.

V gene TRBV19 combines with J gene TRBJ1-5; D not certain. V was cut by 5 bases and J by 0 bases, with 14 bases left in between. Germline-derived CDR1 and CDR2 are LNHDA and SQIVND (reference sequence). This CDR3 is 16 amino acids long. The CDR3 loop is CASSLGLLYSNQPQHF. The CDR3 DNA follows: TGTGCCAGTAGTCTAGGACTACTATATAGCAATCAGCCCCAGCATTTT.

The chain couples TRBV6-5 to TRBJ2-5; D may be TRBD1 or TRBD2 (5 bases each). With 5 bases removed from V and 5 bases from J, the gap between germline ends came to 9 bases. This CDR3 is 12 amino acids long. The V gene's germline CDR1 is MNHEY and CDR2 SVGAGI. The CDR3 bases are TGTGCCAGCAGTCCATGGGGGGAGACCCAGTACTTC. Protein sequence: CASSPWGETQYF.

V is TRBV29-1 and J is TRBJ2-1; 14 nucleotides match TRBD2. This CDR3 spans 14 amino acids. After removal of 3 bases from V and 9 bases from J, the junction contained 4 bases not matched to a gene. CDR1 is SQVTM and CDR2 is ANQGSEA in the germline V gene. CDR3 DNA: TGCAGCGTTGAGGGACTAGCGGGAGAGGTTGAGCAGTTCTTC. Encoded protein: CSVEGLAGEVEQFF.